The source of this T cell receptor beta chain is a study of glioma-infiltrating T cells. The iRepertoire nested amplicon-rescue multiplex PCR amplified TCR alpha and beta CDR3s from RNA. TCRdb itself ran the multiplex PCR reads through MiXCR, one entry per CDR3 protein. The sample records approximately 120,000 distinct CDR3 sequences, less than 30% being singletons. Study observations and caveats: Gliomas, especially low-grade, showed above-expected tissue-blood divergence; non-neoplastic patients showed below.

As concerns this clonotype: Its matching antigen is unknown.

Trimming shortened V by 2 bases and J by 2 bases, and 13 bases separated the two germline ends. CDR1 MNHEY and CDR2 SMNVEV come from the germline V gene (reference sequence). There are 15 residues in the CDR3. The gene calls are TRBV27 and TRBJ2-7; D possibly corresponds to TRBD2 (5 bases). This TCR derives from a human donor with low-grade glioma or glioblastoma, undergoing nonglioma brain surgery, or in good health (not recorded which). Sequenced: glioma tissue, nonneoplastic brain tissue, or PBMCs (not recorded which). CDR3 amino acids: CASSLLRGPAYEQYF. CDR3 sequence (DNA): TGTGCCAGCAGTTTACTCCGGGGTCCAGCCTACGAGCAGTACTTC.